What follows is one T cell receptor beta chain and its context. The antigen remains unidentified. The V and J ends lost 6 bases and 12 bases respectively, with 21 bases between them. This CDR3 region has 12 residues. Germline values: CDR1 DFQATT, CDR2 SNEGSKA (reference sequence). The data belong to a study of CD8+CD57+ T cells in acquired aplastic anemia. About the study: Mean DNA quantity obtained from sorted CD4+ and CD8+ cells was about 3.5 ug.

In patients chosen for sequencing, flow cytometry had shown CD8+CD57+ cell expansion. Every patient was diagnosed with severe acquired aplastic anemia. Genomic DNA provided the template from which TCR beta VDJ and CDR3 profiles were obtained. TCRdb reanalysed the reads using MiXCR and keeps one entry per CDR3 protein. The table shows roughly 98,000 distinct CDR3 sequences, with 65% to 70% occurring only once. Study-wide points: Overlap between patients and controls comprised 25 to 35 CD8+ CDR3 sequences.

The sequenced sample consisted of sorted CD4+, CD8+, or CD8+CD57+ T cells (not recorded which) from PBMCs. This sequence originates from a human donor with aplastic anemia. This chain joins TRBV20-1 and TRBJ2-7; D unresolved. The CDR3 region has the DNA TGCAGTGCACCCGGGTCGGTACCTGTACGGTACTTC. It yields the protein CSAPGSVPVRYF.